The clone carrying this TCR beta chain has only one observation. This specimen belongs to a study of blood T cell repertoires in COVID-19. Study overall: COVID-19 samples, acute and convalescent, were from the United States, Italy and Spain. T cells, B-cell-depleted T cells, or PBMCs provided the cDNA or gDNA that served as material.

Per the germline V gene, CDR1 is ENHRY and CDR2 is SYGVKD. V lost 3 bases to trimming and J lost 0 bases, with 7 bases between them. The CDR3 consists of 14 residues. In the authors' workflow: It was from reference gene primer amplification that nucleated cell counts were estimated. Libraries were prepared by immunoSEQ multiplex PCR; TCRdb keeps only in-frame clonotypes and omits some of them. That table gives V, J and clone size, and the DNA gave D and trimming. The data show 55,000 to 90,000 clones, with around 86% seen just once and about 4% held by the top ten. Sequenced input: peripheral blood. This clonotype was sampled from a man in his 70s with active COVID-19. The chain links TRBV10-3 to TRBJ2-3; D gene uncertain. The DNA of the CDR3 is TGTGCCATCAGTGATTATCCTAGCACAGATACGCAGTATTTT. It specifies CAISDYPSTDTQYF.